The clone carrying this TCR beta chain was counted ten times or more. Its antigen is unidentified. This CDR3 is 13 amino acids long. The ends were cut back, 5 bases at V and 7 bases at J, with 17 bases in the middle. Germline V gene lookup returns CDR1 SQVTM and CDR2 ANQGSEA. This sample was taken from a study of response to subunit inactivated influenza vaccine. TCRdb re-analysed the RT-PCR reads in MiXCR, keeping a single row per CDR3 protein. The sample holds under 550,000 distinct CDR3 sequences, around 8% seen once. Broader study findings: It was the authors' suggestion that each seasonal influenza vaccination recruits few new T cells.

The sequence derives from a man aged 50 to 69 who received an inactivated influenza vaccine. Here the sequenced sample was PBMCs from blood, taken about 23 months after vaccination. The V and J genes are TRBV29-1 and TRBJ1-2, with D perhaps TRBD1 (5 bases). This CDR3 is CSVSGSPGGGYTF. The CDR3 DNA reads TGCAGCGTTTCGGGCAGTCCCGGGGGTGGCTACACCTTC.